The T cell receptor (beta chain) described here comes from a study of spatial heterogeneity in lung cancer. Study details: Beta-chain sequences consistently outnumbered alpha-chain sequences in detection. For the average unique TCR and UMI combination, more than nine occurrences appeared in raw reads.

Stated time point: sample taken at primary tumor resection. A total of roughly 72 untreated early-stage non-small cell lung cancer patients served as donors. Tumor, nontumor lung or frozen PBMC supplied whole RNA, sequenced without sorting. One entry per CDR3 protein results from TCRdb running MiXCR on the 5' RACE reads. The sample yields about 6,000 distinct CDR3 sequences, around 19% seen once. In this sample, this clonotype is medium-sized. Losses at the gene ends were 5 bases for V and 3 bases for J; bases not matched to a gene: 4. Germline CDR1 is MNHEY and CDR2 is SVGEGT. The CDR3 is 15 amino acids.

The source is a male donor with early-stage non-small cell lung cancer. J is TRBJ2-2 and V is TRBV6-2 or TRBV6-3, with TRBD1 matching over 9 bases. Sequencing used normal lung tissue next to the tumor, obtained at surgery. The CDR3 protein is CASSPTGGYTGELFF. The DNA for the CDR3 is TGTGCCAGCAGTCCGACAGGGGGATACACCGGGGAGCTGTTTTTT.